This TCR beta chain derives from a study of monozygotic twins with cystic fibrosis. Profiled with immunoSEQ multiplex PCR; TCRdb holds only in-frame clones, not every one. Here the sample spans some 10,000 clones, over 99% being singletons. CDR1 is SEHNR, CDR2 FQNEAQ, per germline (reference sequence). The trim removed 4 bases at V and 8 bases at J, leaving 4 bases unmatched. The CDR3 spans 14 residues. The specimen sequenced was blood. The chain is built from TRBV7-9 and TRBJ1-6; TRBD1 agrees at 8 bases. The sequence came from a man younger than 35 with cystic fibrosis. Here the CDR3 DNA reads TGTGCCAGCAGCTCACCACAGGGGGATTCACCCCTCCACTTT. Protein sequence: CASSSPQGDSPLHF. Using reference TRBV7-9 and TRBJ1-6 for the parts outside the CDR3, the full variable domain is DTGVSQNPRHKITKRGQNVTFRCDPISEHNRLYWYRQTLGQGPEFLTYFQNEAQLEKSRLLSDRFSAERPKGSFSTLEIQRTEQGDSAMYLCASSSPQGDSPLHFGNGTRLTVT.